This TCR beta chain comes out of a study of OX40 agonist ivuxolimab in advanced cancers. Systemic immunosuppression or a history of autoimmune disease excluded patients. For this clone: The antigen is unknown.

J lost 3 bases, V lost 5 bases, and 6 bases had no gene match. The CDR3 length is 15 residues. The germline CDR1 and CDR2 sequences are KGHSH and LQKENI. TCRdb keeps only in-frame clones here, not all; method: immunoSEQ multiplex PCR. The table records around 100,000 clones, 91% of them present only once. Overall study results and limits: CD4+ T cells averaged fewer expanded clones than CD8+ T cells. At 0.1 to 3.0 mg/kg and by week 6, clonal expansion occurred in CD4+ and CD8+ blood T cells.

This TCR came from an adult with an advanced solid tumor such as melanoma, head and neck, liver or kidney cancer. This sample comprised CD4+ or CD8+ T cells sorted from blood, obtained in a trial of the OX40 agonist ivuxolimab. This rearrangement joins TRBV18 to TRBJ1-5, with 8 bases identical to TRBD1. The CDR3 coding sequence is TGTGCCAGCTCATCCGGGACAGGCTCCAATCAGCCCCAGCATTTT. It encodes CASSSGTGSNQPQHF.